These 30 T cell receptor beta chains share one sample of origin, sequenced in a study of CD8 T cells in ankylosing spondylitis. Study outcomes and limitations: Among TCR beta sequences, a motif of about 8 highly homologous variants appeared characteristic of ankylosing spondylitis blood.

Their antigens remain unidentified. TCRdb processed the 5' RACE reads anew with MiXCR; each CDR3 protein has one entry. In the table there are about 220,000 distinct CDR3 sequences, around 17% of which are singletons. Sample: blood, either unsorted or a sorted T cell fraction (not recorded which). Receptor source: a male donor with ankylosing spondylitis.

This clonotype was detected only a few times. A junction end diverges from the germline sequence, so it may reflect a read error. The chain uses TRBV29-1 and TRBJ2-7; D is undetermined. The CDR3 runs to 14 residues. Germline CDR1 and CDR2: SQVTM and ANQGSEA. Here the CDR3 DNA reads TGCAGCGTTGGTGGGTCGGCTGGGTCCTACCAGCAGTACTTC. The encoded protein is CSVGGSAGSYQQYF.

The rearrangement joins TRBV27 to TRBJ1-5; a weak D match, TRBD1 (5 bases). Germline-derived CDR1 and CDR2 are MNHEY and SMNVEV (reference sequence). V was clipped by 5 bases and J by 5 bases, with 13 bases between them. The CDR3 length is 14 residues. CDR3 residues: CASSRSGWDQPQHF. CDR3 DNA: TGTGCCAGCAGTCGTTCAGGGTGGGATCAGCCCCAGCATTTT.

V is TRBV5-1 and J is TRBJ1-1, with 7 positions matching TRBD1. This CDR3 region has 16 residues. The ends lost 0 bases at V and 5 bases at J; junction bases unmatched: 10. The germline V gene has CDR1 SGHRS and CDR2 YFSETQ. DNA for the CDR3: TGCGCCAGCAGCTTGGGGACAGGCGGTTGGGGAACTGAAGCTTTCTTT. The encoded protein is CASSLGTGGWGTEAFF.

This clonotype was recorded a few times. This chain uses TRBV20-1 with TRBJ1-1; D possibly corresponds to TRBD1 (5 bases). This CDR3 contains 15 residues. V was cut by 0 bases and J by 0 bases, with 11 bases left in between. The V gene's germline CDR1 is DFQATT and CDR2 SNEGSKA (reference sequence). The CDR3, as DNA: TGCAGTGCTAGAGATCCCGAGGGGATGAACACTGAAGCTTTCTTT. It is translated as CSARDPEGMNTEAFF.

This chain joins TRBV21-1 and TRBJ2-7; the table calls TRBD1, which could not be checked here. TRBV21-1 counts as a pseudogene. CDR3 size: 17 residues. In DNA form, the CDR3 reads TGTGCCAGCAGCCTCTTCAGTCGGACAGAAATTACCTACGAGCAGTACTTC. Protein: CASSLFSRTEITYEQYF.

The J gene is TRBJ2-1, the V gene TRBV29-1; D may be TRBD1 or TRBD2 (5 bases each). This CDR3 spans 13 amino acids. In germline, CDR1 is SQVTM, CDR2 ANQGSEA. V gave up 7 bases and J gave up 8 bases, with 18 bases separating them. The CDR3 sequence: CSAAWGPADEQFF. CDR3 nucleotides: TGCAGCGCCGCTTGGGGCCCAGCGGATGAGCAGTTCTTC.

The chain uses TRBV15 and TRBJ2-6; either TRBD1 or TRBD2 may supply D (5 bases each). V dropped 0 bases and J dropped 1 base, with 22 bases sitting between them. Looked up from germline, CDR1 is LNHNV and CDR2 is YYDKDF (reference sequence). The CDR3 consists of 21 residues. The CDR3 loop is CATSRDLRGELNDSGANVLTF. CDR3 in DNA: TGTGCCACCAGCAGAGACCTGAGAGGGGAGCTTAACGATTCTGGGGCCAACGTCCTGACTTTC.

This clonotype was seen a handful of times. The rearrangement joins TRBV7-6 to TRBJ2-1; 9 bases map to TRBD2. CDR1 is SGHVS, CDR2 FNYEAQ, per germline. This CDR3 is 16 amino acids long. V shed 5 bases and J 8 bases; nucleotides not matched to a gene: 13. CDR3 coding DNA: TGTGCCAGCAGCCCATCGGCGGGGGGGCCGAAAGATGAGCAGTTCTTC. Its translation is CASSPSAGGPKDEQFF.

This clonotype has more than one count but fewer than ten. The chain has TRBV12-3 or TRBV12-4 and TRBJ2-1; no reliable D call. The V gene lost 5 bases and the J gene lost 7 bases, with 18 bases spanning the gap. CDR3 length: 15 residues. Written as DNA, the CDR3 is TGTGCCAGCAGTCCAGAGCCGGCGGCAACGAATGAGCAGTTCTTC. The encoded protein is CASSPEPAATNEQFF.

This clonotype was recorded at least ten times. The chain joins TRBV12-3 or TRBV12-4 to TRBJ2-1; TRBD1 matches at 8 bases. This CDR3 spans 13 amino acids. The J segment lost 4 bases and the V segment lost 6 bases, leaving 2 bases of the junction unmatched. Here the CDR3 reads CASSWTGYNEQFF. The CDR3 DNA is TGTGCCAGCAGCTGGACAGGGTACAATGAGCAGTTCTTC.

The chain couples TRBV10-2 to TRBJ1-5; D perhaps matches TRBD1 (5 bases). Trimming shortened V by 0 bases and J by 5 bases, and 11 bases separated the two germline ends. The CDR3 has 15 amino acids. The germline gives CDR1 WSHSY, CDR2 SAAADI. The CDR3 region has the DNA TGCGCCAGCAGTGAGTCTGGCCAGGGCGATCAGCCCCAGCATTTT. Translation gives CASSESGQGDQPQHF.

CDR3 coding DNA: TGTGCCAGCGCAATAGCGGGAGGGTCTGAGCAGTACTTC. Translating gives CASAIAGGSEQYF. The V gene is TRBV6-2 or TRBV6-3, the J gene TRBJ2-7, with TRBD2 matching over 11 bases. This CDR3 comprises 13 residues. The germline CDR1 and CDR2 sequences are MNHEY and SVGEGT. The ends lost 8 bases at V and 7 bases at J; junction bases unmatched: 7.

This clonotype was observed a handful of times. The chain carries TRBV20-1 and TRBJ1-6; D remains ambiguous. Trimming pared 3 bases from V and 4 bases from J, leaving 10 bases between. The CDR3 totals 14 residues. CDR1 DFQATT and CDR2 SNEGSKA come from the germline V gene (reference sequence). Here the CDR3 reads CSASPLKYNSPLHF. DNA of the CDR3: TGCAGTGCTAGTCCCCTGAAATATAATTCACCCCTCCACTTT.

A few counts support this clonotype. The rearrangement links TRBV4-1 to TRBJ1-1; D is possibly TRBD1 (5 bases). There are 14 residues in the CDR3. The V gene lost 1 base and the J gene lost 5 bases, with 11 bases spanning the gap. Germline V gene lookup returns CDR1 MGHRA and CDR2 YSYEKL. The CDR3: CASSQGWGGTEAFF. The CDR3, as DNA: TGCGCCAGCAGCCAAGGTTGGGGGGGGACTGAAGCTTTCTTT.

The rearrangement joins TRBV20-1 to TRBJ2-4; 7 bases agree with TRBD1. V was pared by 5 bases and J by 6 bases, with 10 bases of the junction left unmatched. The CDR3 covers 14 residues. Germline V CDR1 and CDR2: DFQATT, SNEGSKA (reference sequence). The CDR3, as DNA: TGCAGTGCTGGGAGAACAGGGGCAAGAAACATTCAGTACTTC. Translating gives CSAGRTGARNIQYF.

This chain links TRBV29-1 with TRBJ1-2; no clear D gene. CDR1 SQVTM and CDR2 ANQGSEA come from the germline V gene. With 5 bases removed from V and 4 bases from J, the gap between germline ends came to 11 bases. This CDR3 is built from 12 residues. This CDR3 is CSVRGSGYGYTF. Written as DNA, the CDR3 is TGCAGCGTTCGGGGTTCCGGCTATGGCTACACCTTC. Using reference TRBV29-1 and TRBJ1-2 for the parts outside the CDR3, the full variable domain is SAVISQKPSRDICQRGTSLTIQCQVDSQVTMMFWYRQQPGQSLTLIATANQGSEATYESGFVIDKFPISRPNLTFSTLTVSNMSPEDSSIYLCSVRGSGYGYTFGSGTRLTVV.

The table lists this clonotype with many counts. The chain recombines TRBV20-1 with TRBJ1-5; 8 nucleotides agree with TRBD1. Looked up from germline, CDR1 is DFQATT and CDR2 is SNEGSKA (reference sequence). This CDR3 comprises 14 residues. V lost 6 bases to trimming and J lost 5 bases; unmatched junction nucleotides: 9. The CDR3 spells CSARTQGAYQPQHF. In DNA form, the CDR3 reads TGCAGTGCAAGGACCCAGGGGGCCTATCAGCCCCAGCATTTT.

This clonotype was seen many times. The V gene is TRBV6-6, the J gene TRBJ2-7; D is unresolved. Germline CDR1 is MNHNY and CDR2 is SVGAGI (reference sequence). The CDR3 runs to 11 residues. V gave up 5 bases and J gave up 2 bases, with 4 bases separating them. The CDR3 DNA follows: TGTGCCAGCAGTGCTGCCTACGAGCAGTACTTC. Encoded protein: CASSAAYEQYF.

Many counts were recorded for this clonotype. The chain is built from TRBV29-1 and TRBJ2-1, with 8 bases identical to TRBD2. In germline, CDR1 is SQVTM, CDR2 ANQGSEA. With V trimmed by 5 bases and J by 4 bases, 13 bases remained unmatched. The CDR3 length is 16 residues. CDR3 nucleotides: TGCAGCGTTCCCCGGGAGGCTAGCGGGCTTTACAATGAGCAGTTCTTC. Translating gives CSVPREASGLYNEQFF.

This chain links TRBV6-1 with TRBJ2-3, with D tentatively TRBD1 (5 bases). Trimming shortened V by 8 bases and J by 3 bases, and 18 bases separated the two germline ends. The CDR3 is 15 amino acids. Germline CDR1 and CDR2: MNHNS and SASEGT. DNA of the CDR3: TGTGCCAGCTCTGCTATGGCAGGGCAGACAGATACGCAGTATTTT. This codes for CASSAMAGQTDTQYF.

The V and J genes are TRBV20-1 and TRBJ2-5; TRBD1 matches 9 bases. CDR3 length equals 14 residues. Germline trimming cut 8 bases from V and 1 base from J; bases unmatched to any gene: 8. CDR1 DFQATT and CDR2 SNEGSKA come from the germline V gene (reference sequence). The CDR3 is CSKFGQGLQETQYF. CDR3 sequence (DNA): TGCAGTAAATTCGGACAGGGGCTCCAAGAGACCCAGTACTTC.

This clonotype was seen a few times. V usage is TRBV7-8 and J usage is TRBJ2-3; D is uncertain. V gave up 1 base and J gave up 3 bases, with 8 bases separating them. This CDR3 region has 14 residues. Germline assignment: CDR1 SGHVS and CDR2 FQNEAQ. This CDR3 reads CASSLVVGTDTQYF. In nucleotides, the CDR3 is TGTGCCAGCAGCTTAGTAGTGGGGACAGATACGCAGTATTTT.

This clonotype was observed at least ten times. This chain joins TRBV4-1 and TRBJ1-3; 8 positions agree with TRBD1. Germline values: CDR1 MGHRA, CDR2 YSYEKL. The CDR3 loop spans 17 amino acids. The V segment lost 3 bases and the J segment 3 bases; nucleotides outside the gene matches: 10. The chain's CDR3 is CASSHAGQGQGGNTIYF. As DNA, the CDR3 is TGCGCCAGCAGCCACGCCGGACAGGGTCAAGGTGGAAACACCATATATTTT.

This clonotype was recorded at least ten times. The chain recombines TRBV12-3 or TRBV12-4 with TRBJ2-3; possible D gene TRBD1, 6 bases. The CDR3 has 15 residues. Trimming took off 4 bases at V and 6 bases at J, with 17 bases between the two ends. Here the CDR3 DNA reads TGTGCCAGCAGTTCGACAGGCCCTTTTCCGGATACGCAGTATTTT. Its translation: CASSSTGPFPDTQYF.

This clonotype was found a few times. The rearrangement links TRBV5-6 to TRBJ2-1; D possibly corresponds to TRBD2 (5 bases). From germline, CDR1 is SGHDT and CDR2 YYEEEE. The CDR3 totals 15 residues. Trimming stripped 1 base from V and 0 bases from J, with 8 bases between. The CDR3 region has the DNA TGTGCCAGCAGCTTGCAGCGGATCTCCTACAATGAGCAGTTCTTC. It translates to CASSLQRISYNEQFF.

Comment on this clonotype: One end of the junction does not line up with germline, which may come from a read error. The genes are TRBV12-3 or TRBV12-4 and TRBJ2-1; 8 bases fit TRBD1. The CDR3 extends over 13 amino acids. The DNA of the CDR3 is TGTGCCAGCATGGGACAGGACTACGATGAGCAGTTCTTC. Its protein product is CASMGQDYDEQFF.

The chain employs TRBV7-8 and TRBJ2-7, with 11 bases fitting TRBD2. The ends lost 5 bases at V and 3 bases at J; junction bases unmatched: 6. The germline V gene has CDR1 SGHVS and CDR2 FQNEAQ. CDR3 length: 15 amino acids. CDR3 sequence: CASSLLLAGDYEQYF. In DNA form, the CDR3 reads TGTGCCAGCAGCCTACTACTAGCGGGGGACTACGAGCAGTACTTC.

V and J are TRBV11-3 and TRBJ1-2; no clear D gene. Germline CDR1 SGHNT, CDR2 YENEEA. V lost 0 bases and J lost 0, with 8 bases in between. This CDR3 contains 15 residues. The CDR3 spells CASSLDHSANYGYTF. CDR3 coding DNA: TGTGCCAGCAGCTTAGACCACAGCGCTAACTATGGCTACACCTTC.

This clonotype was observed a few times. The V call is TRBV6-5, the J call TRBJ2-7; 7 bases line up with TRBD2. Trimming at V came to 4 bases and at J to 3 bases, leaving 9 bases not matched to a gene. The CDR3 is made up of 15 amino acids. Germline CDR1 reads MNHEY; CDR2 reads SVGAGI. The CDR3 DNA follows: TGTGCCAGCAGTTCCCATGGGAAGCGGGGCTACGAGCAGTACTTC. Translating it yields CASSSHGKRGYEQYF.

This clonotype was seen a handful of times. The V gene is TRBV4-2, the J gene TRBJ2-1; D is tentatively TRBD1 or TRBD2 (5 bases each). CDR3 length: 14 residues. V dropped 3 bases and J dropped 9 bases, with 15 bases sitting between them. Looked up from germline, CDR1 is LGHNA and CDR2 is YNFKEQ. CDR3: CASSQTETGLEQFF. CDR3 nucleotides: TGTGCCAGCAGCCAGACCGAGACGGGGCTTGAGCAGTTCTTC.